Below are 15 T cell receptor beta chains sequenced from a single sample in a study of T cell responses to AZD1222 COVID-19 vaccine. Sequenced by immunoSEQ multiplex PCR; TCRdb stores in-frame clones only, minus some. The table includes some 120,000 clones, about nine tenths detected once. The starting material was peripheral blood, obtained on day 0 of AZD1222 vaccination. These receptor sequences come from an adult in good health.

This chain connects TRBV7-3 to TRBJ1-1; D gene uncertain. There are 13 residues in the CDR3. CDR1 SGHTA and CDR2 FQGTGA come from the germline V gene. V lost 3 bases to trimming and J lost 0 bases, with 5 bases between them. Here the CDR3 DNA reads TGTGCCAGCAGCTTGTTTCTGAACACTGAAGCTTTCTTT. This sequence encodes CASSLFLNTEAFF.

The CDR3 region has the DNA TGTGCCAGCAGTTTCGGGGGGCTGGGGAACACTGAAGCTTTCTTT. It specifies CASSFGGLGNTEAFF. J is TRBJ1-1 and V is TRBV28, with D possibly being TRBD1 (6 bases). This CDR3 is built from 15 residues. Germline lookup yields CDR1 MDHEN and CDR2 SYDVKM. Trimming left V 3 bases short and J 1 base short, with 12 bases between.

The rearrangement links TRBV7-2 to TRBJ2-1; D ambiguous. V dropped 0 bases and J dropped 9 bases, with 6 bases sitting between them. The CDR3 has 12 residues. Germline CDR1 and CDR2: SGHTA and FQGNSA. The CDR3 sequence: CASSLARREQFF. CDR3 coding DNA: TGTGCCAGCAGCTTAGCGAGGCGTGAGCAGTTCTTC.

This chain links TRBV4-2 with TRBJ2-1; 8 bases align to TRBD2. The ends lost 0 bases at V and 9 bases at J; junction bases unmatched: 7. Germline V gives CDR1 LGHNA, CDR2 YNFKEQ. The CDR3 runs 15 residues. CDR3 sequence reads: CASSQDSGEVGEQFF. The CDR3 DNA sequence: TGTGCCAGCAGCCAAGATAGCGGGGAAGTGGGTGAGCAGTTCTTC.

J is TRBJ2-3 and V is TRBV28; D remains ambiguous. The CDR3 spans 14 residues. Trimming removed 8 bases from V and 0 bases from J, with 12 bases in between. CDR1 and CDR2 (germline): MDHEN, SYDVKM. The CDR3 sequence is CASGEVGSTDTQYF. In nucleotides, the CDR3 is TGTGCCAGCGGCGAGGTGGGTAGCACAGATACGCAGTATTTT.

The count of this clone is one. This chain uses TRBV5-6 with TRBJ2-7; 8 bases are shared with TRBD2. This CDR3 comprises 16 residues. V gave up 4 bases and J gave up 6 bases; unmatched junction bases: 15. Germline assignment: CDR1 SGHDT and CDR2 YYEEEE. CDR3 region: CASSTPPGGGSGEQYF. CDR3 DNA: TGTGCCAGCAGCACTCCACCCGGGGGGGGGTCGGGCGAGCAGTACTTC.

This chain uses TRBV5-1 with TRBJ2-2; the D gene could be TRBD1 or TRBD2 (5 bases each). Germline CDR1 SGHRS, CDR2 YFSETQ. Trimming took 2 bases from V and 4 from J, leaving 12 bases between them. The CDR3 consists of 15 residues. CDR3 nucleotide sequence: TGCGCCAGCAGCTTACGGGGCGCGGGCACCGGGGAGCTGTTTTTT. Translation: CASSLRGAGTGELFF.

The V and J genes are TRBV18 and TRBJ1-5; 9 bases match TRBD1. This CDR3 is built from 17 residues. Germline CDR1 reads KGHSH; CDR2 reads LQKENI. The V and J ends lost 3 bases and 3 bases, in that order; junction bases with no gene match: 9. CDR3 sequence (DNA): TGTGCCAGCTCACCGACTGCCGGGACAGGGCCCAATCAGCCCCAGCATTTT. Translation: CASSPTAGTGPNQPQHF.

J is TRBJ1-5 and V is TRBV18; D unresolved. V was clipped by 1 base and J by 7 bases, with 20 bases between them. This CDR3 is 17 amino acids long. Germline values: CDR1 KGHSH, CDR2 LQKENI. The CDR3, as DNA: TGTGCCAGCTCACCACGGGTCAGCCAGCCTCGGGGACAGCCCCAGCATTTT. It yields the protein CASSPRVSQPRGQPQHF.

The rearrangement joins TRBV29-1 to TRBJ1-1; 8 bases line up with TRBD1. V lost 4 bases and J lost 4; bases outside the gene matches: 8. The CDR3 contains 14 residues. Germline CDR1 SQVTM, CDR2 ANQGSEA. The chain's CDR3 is CSVGAYRGSTEAFF. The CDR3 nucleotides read TGCAGCGTTGGGGCTTACAGGGGGAGCACTGAAGCTTTCTTT.

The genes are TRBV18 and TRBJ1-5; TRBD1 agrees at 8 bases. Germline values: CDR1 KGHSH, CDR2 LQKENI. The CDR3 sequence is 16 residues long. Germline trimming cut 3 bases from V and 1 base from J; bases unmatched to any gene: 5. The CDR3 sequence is CASSPQGAVSNQPQHF. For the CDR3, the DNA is TGTGCCAGCTCACCGCAGGGGGCGGTAAGCAATCAGCCCCAGCATTTT.

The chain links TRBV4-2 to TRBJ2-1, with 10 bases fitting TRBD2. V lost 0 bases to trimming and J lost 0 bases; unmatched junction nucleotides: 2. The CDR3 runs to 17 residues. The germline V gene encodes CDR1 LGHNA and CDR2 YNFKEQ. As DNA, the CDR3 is TGTGCCAGCAGCCAAGACCCTAGCGGGGGCTCCTACAATGAGCAGTTCTTC. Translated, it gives CASSQDPSGGSYNEQFF.

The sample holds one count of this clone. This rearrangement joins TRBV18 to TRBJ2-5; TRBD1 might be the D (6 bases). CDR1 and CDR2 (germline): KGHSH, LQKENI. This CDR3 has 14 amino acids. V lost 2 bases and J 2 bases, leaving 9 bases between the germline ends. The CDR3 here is CASSPGRGQETQYF. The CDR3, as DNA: TGTGCCAGCTCACCAGGCAGGGGTCAAGAGACCCAGTACTTC.

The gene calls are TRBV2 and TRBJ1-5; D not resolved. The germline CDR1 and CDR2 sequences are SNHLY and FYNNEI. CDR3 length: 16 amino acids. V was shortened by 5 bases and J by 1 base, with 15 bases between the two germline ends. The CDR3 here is CASSSENSLSNQPQHF. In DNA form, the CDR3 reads TGTGCCAGCAGTTCGGAGAATAGCCTAAGCAATCAGCCCCAGCATTTT.

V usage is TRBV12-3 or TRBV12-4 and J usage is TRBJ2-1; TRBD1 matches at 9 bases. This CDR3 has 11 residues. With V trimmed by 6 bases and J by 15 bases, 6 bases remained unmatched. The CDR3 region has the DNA TGTGCCAGCAGCCCGGGACAGGGAAGGTTCTTC. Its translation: CASSPGQGRFF.